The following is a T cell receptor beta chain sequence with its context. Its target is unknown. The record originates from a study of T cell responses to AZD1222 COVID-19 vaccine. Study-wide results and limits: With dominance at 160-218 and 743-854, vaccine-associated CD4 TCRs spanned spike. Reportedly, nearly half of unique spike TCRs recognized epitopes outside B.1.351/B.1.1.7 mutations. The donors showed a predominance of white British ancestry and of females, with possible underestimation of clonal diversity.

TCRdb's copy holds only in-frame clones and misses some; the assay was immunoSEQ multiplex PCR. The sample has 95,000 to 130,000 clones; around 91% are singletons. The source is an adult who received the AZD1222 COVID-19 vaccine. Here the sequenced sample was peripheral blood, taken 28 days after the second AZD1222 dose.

In nucleotides, the CDR3 is TGTGCCAGCAGGATGGCAGAAGGGACAACCGGGGCCTACGAGCAGTACTTC. Amino acid sequence: CASRMAEGTTGAYEQYF. The rearrangement joins TRBV11-2 to TRBJ2-7; possible D gene TRBD1, 6 bases. The V gene lost 6 bases and the J gene lost 2 bases, with 23 bases spanning the gap. The germline V gene encodes CDR1 SGHAT and CDR2 FQNNGV. This CDR3 comprises 17 residues.